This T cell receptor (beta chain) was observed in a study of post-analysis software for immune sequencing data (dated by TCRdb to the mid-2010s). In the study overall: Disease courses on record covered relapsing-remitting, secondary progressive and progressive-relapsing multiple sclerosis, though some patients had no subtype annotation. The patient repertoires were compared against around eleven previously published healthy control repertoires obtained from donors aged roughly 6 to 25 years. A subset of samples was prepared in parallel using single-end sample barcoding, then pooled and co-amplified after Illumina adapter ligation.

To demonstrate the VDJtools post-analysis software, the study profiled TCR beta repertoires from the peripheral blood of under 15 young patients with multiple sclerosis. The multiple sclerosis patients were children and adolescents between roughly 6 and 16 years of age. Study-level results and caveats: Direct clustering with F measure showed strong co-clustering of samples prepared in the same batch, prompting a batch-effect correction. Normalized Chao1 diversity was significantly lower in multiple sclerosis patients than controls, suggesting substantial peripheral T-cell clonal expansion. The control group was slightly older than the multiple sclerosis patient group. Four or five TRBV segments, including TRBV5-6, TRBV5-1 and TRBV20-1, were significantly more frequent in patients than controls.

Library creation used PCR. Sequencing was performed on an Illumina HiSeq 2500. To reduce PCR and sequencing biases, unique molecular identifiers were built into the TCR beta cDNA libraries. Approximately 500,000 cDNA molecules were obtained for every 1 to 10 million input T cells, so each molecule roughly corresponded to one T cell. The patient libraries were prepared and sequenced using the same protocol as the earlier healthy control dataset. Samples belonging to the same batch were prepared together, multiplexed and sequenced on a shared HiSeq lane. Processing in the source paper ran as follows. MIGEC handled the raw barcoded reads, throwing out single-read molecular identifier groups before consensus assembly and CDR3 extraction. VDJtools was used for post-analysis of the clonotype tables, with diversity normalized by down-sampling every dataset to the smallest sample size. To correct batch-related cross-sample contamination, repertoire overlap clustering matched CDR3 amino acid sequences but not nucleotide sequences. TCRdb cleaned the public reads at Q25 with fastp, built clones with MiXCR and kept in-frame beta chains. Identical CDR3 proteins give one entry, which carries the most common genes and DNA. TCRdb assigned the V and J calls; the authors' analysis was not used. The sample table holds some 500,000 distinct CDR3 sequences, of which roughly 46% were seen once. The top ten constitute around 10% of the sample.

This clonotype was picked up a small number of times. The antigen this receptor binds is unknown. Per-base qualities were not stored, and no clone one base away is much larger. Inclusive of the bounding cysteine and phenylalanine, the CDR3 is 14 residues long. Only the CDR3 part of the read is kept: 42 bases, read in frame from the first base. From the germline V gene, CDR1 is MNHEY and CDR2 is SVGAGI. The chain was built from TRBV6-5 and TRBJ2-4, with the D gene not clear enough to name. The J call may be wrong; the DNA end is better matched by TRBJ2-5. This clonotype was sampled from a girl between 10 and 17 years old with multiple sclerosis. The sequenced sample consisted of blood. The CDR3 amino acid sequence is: CASSRDENEETQYF. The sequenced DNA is TGTGCCAGCAGCCGCGACGAGAATGAAGAGACCCAGTACTTC.